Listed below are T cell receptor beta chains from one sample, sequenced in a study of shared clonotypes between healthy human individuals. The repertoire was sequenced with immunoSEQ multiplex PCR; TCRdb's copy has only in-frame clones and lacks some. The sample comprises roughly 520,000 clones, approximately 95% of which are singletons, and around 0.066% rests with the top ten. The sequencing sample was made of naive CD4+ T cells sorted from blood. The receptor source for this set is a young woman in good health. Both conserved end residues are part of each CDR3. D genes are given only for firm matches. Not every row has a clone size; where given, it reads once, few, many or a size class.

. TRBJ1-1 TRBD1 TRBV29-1 CSVQGAATEAFF TGCAGCGTTCAGGGGGCCGCTACTGAAGCTTTCTTT
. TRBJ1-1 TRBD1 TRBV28 CASSLPRTGYTEAFF TGTGCCAGCAGTTTACCCCGGACAGGGTACACTGAAGCTTTCTTT
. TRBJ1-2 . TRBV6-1 CASSEAGRGPYGYTF TGTGCCAGCAGTGAAGCGGGCAGGGGACCCTATGGCTACACCTTC
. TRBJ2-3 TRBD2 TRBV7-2 CASTLRSGGTDTQYF TGTGCCAGCACCCTAAGATCGGGAGGGACGGATACGCAGTATTTT
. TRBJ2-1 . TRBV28 CASITNGFRSYNEQFF TGTGCCAGCATAACTAATGGTTTTCGGTCCTACAATGAGCAGTTCTTC
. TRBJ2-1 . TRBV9 CASSVGISGIYNEQFF TGTGCCAGCAGCGTAGGGATTAGCGGAATCTACAATGAGCAGTTCTTC
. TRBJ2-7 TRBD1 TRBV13 CASSFDQAGDRTYEQYF TGTGCCAGCAGCTTCGACCAGGCTGGGGACAGAACCTACGAGCAGTACTTC
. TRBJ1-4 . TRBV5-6 CASSLWVGEKLFF TGTGCCAGCAGCCTGTGGGTAGGGGAAAAACTGTTTTTT
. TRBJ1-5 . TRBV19 CASSMDRAQPQHF TGTGCCAGTAGTATGGACCGGGCCCAGCCCCAGCATTTT
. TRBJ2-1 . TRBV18 CASSPTLGLPYNEQFF TGTGCCAGCTCGCCTACCCTAGGGTTGCCGTACAATGAGCAGTTCTTC
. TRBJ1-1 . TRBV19 CASSPPRRRPPDEAFF TGTGCCAGTAGCCCCCCTCGCCGTCGGCCTCCGGATGAAGCTTTCTTT
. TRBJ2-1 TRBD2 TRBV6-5 CASTERGLTYNEQFF TGTGCCAGCACCGAGCGGGGGTTAACCTACAATGAGCAGTTCTTC
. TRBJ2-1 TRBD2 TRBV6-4 CASSDGTSGNNEQFF TGTGCCAGCAGTGACGGGACTAGCGGAAACAATGAGCAGTTCTTC
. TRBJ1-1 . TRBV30 CAWSRESDTEAFF TGTGCCTGGAGCCGGGAGTCGGACACTGAAGCTTTCTTT
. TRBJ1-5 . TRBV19 CASSKWQKGRNQPQHF TGTGCCAGTAGTAAATGGCAGAAAGGTAGGAATCAGCCCCAGCATTTT
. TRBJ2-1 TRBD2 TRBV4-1 CASSQERSGSKHNEQFF TGCGCCAGCAGCCAAGAGCGAAGCGGGAGCAAACACAATGAGCAGTTCTTC
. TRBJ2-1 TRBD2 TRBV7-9 CASSTPEGREKQHEQFF TGTGCCAGCAGCACCCCCGAGGGGCGGGAGAAGCAGCATGAGCAGTTCTTC
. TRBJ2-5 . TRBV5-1 CASSLGMYQETQYF TGCGCCAGCAGCTTGGGGATGTACCAAGAGACCCAGTACTTC
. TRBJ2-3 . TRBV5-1 CASSLVYGTSTDTQYF TGCGCCAGCAGCTTGGTCTATGGCACCAGCACAGATACGCAGTATTTT
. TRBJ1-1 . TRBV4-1 CASSQMGGGVMNTEAFF TGCGCCAGCAGCCAGATGGGAGGTGGAGTAATGAACACTGAAGCTTTCTTT
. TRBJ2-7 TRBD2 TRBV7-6 CASSPTLAGLAELGEQYF TGTGCCAGCAGCCCTACCCTAGCAGGTCTAGCGGAGTTAGGGGAGCAGTACTTC
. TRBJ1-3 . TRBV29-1 CSVAERNTIYF TGCAGCGTTGCTGAGAGAAACACCATATATTTT
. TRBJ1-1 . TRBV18 CASSPPLGSEAFF TGTGCCAGCTCACCACCGTTAGGATCCGAAGCTTTCTTT
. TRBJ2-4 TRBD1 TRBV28 CASRPPGTGGGKNIQYF TGTGCCAGCAGACCTCCCGGGACAGGCGGAGGCAAAAACATTCAGTACTTC
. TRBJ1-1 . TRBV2 CASSDDGNTEAFF TGTGCCAGCAGTGACGACGGGAACACTGAAGCTTTCTTT
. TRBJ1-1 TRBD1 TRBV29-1 CSETDRGVAEAFF TGCAGCGAGACCGACAGGGGAGTCGCTGAAGCTTTCTTT
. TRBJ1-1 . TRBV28 CASSLRSGRGTEAFF TGTGCCAGCAGTCTCAGGTCGGGGCGGGGGACTGAAGCTTTCTTT
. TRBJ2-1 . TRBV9 CASSVAPQGHNEQFF TGTGCCAGCAGCGTAGCCCCACAGGGTCACAATGAGCAGTTCTTC
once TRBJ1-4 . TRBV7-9 CATAGQGRPNEKLFF TGTGCCACCGCGGGGCAGGGTAGGCCTAATGAAAAACTGTTTTTT
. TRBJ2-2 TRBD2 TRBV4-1 CASSQPLAGRKGGELFF TGCGCCAGCAGCCAACCCTTAGCGGGAAGAAAGGGCGGGGAGCTGTTTTTT
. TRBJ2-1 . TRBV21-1 CASSKVGTSSSAEQFF TGTGCCAGCAGCAAAGTGGGGACTAGTTCATCGGCTGAGCAGTTCTTC
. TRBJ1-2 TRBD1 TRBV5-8 CASRTGNYGYTF TGTGCCAGCAGGACAGGGAACTATGGCTACACCTTC
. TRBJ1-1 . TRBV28 CASTGNTEAFF TGTGCCAGCACGGGAAACACTGAAGCTTTCTTT
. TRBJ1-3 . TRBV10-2 CASSDAGTNTIYF TGCGCCAGCAGTGATGCCGGGACAAACACCATATATTTT
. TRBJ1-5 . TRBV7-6 CASSNTSFLNDGPQHF TGTGCCAGCAGCAATACCTCCTTCCTAAATGATGGGCCCCAGCATTTT
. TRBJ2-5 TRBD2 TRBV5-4 CASSWGGLAGKETQYF TGTGCCAGCAGCTGGGGGGGACTAGCGGGAAAAGAGACCCAGTACTTC
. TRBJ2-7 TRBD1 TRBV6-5 CASSYSGTGSAYEQYF TGTGCCAGCAGTTACTCCGGGACAGGGTCGGCCTACGAGCAGTACTTC
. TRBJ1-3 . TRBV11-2 CASSLHSGNTIYF TGTGCCAGCAGCCTCCACTCTGGAAACACCATATATTTT
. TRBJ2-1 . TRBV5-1 CASSSGQHPYNEQFF TGCGCCAGCAGCTCCGGACAGCACCCCTACAATGAGCAGTTCTTC
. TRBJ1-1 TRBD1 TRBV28 CASSLGQGARTEAFF TGTGCCAGCAGTCTGGGACAGGGGGCGCGAACTGAAGCTTTCTTT
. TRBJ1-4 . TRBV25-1 CASSELGTLAEKLFF TGTGCCAGCAGTGAATTGGGTACGTTGGCTGAAAAACTGTTTTTT
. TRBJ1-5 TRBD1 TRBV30 CAWSGTEDQPQHF TGTGCCTGGAGCGGGACAGAAGATCAGCCCCAGCATTTT
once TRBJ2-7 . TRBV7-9 CASRRWEDYEQYF TGTGCCAGCCGTCGGTGGGAGGACTACGAGCAGTACTTC
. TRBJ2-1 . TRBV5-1 CASSYGTTRRSNEQFF TGCGCCAGCAGCTACGGAACGACTAGAAGGAGCAATGAGCAGTTCTTC
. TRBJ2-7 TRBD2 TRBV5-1 CASSFGGSYEQYF TGCGCCAGCAGCTTCGGCGGGAGCTACGAGCAGTACTTC
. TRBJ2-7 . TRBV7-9 CASSQEWRNYEQYF TGTGCCAGCAGCCAAGAATGGCGGAACTACGAGCAGTACTTC
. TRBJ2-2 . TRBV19 CASSIDRFWARSNTGELFF TGTGCCAGTAGTATAGATCGTTTTTGGGCCAGGAGTAACACCGGGGAGCTGTTTTTT
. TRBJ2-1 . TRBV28 CASRLRRTTYNEQFF TGTGCCAGCAGATTGCGGAGGACGACGTACAATGAGCAGTTCTTC
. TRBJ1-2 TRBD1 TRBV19 CASSVWTGWDGYTF TGTGCCAGTAGTGTGTGGACAGGCTGGGATGGCTACACCTTC
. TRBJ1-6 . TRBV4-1 CASSQVDSFNSPLHF TGCGCCAGCAGCCAAGTGGATAGTTTTAATTCACCCCTCCACTTT
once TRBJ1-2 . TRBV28 CASSLQGDGYTF TGTGCCAGCAGTCTTCAGGGTGATGGCTACACCTTC
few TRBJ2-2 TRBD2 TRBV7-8 CASTFLAGSDTGELFF TGTGCCAGCACCTTCCTAGCGGGGAGCGACACCGGGGAGCTGTTTTTT